This T cell receptor (beta chain) comes out of a study of T cell changes during pregnancy in multiple sclerosis. TCRdb's copy holds only in-frame clones and misses some; the assay was immunoSEQ multiplex PCR. The data hold about 70,000 clones, with roughly nine tenths observed a single time. This CDR3 region has 16 residues. The J segment lost 8 bases and the V segment lost 0 bases, leaving 11 bases of the junction unmatched. Germline V gene sequence: CDR1 MNHNY, CDR2 SVGAGI (reference sequence). The sample in question was peripheral blood, obtained in the second trimester of pregnancy. The rearrangement links TRBV6-6 to TRBJ1-2; 8 nucleotides match TRBD1. This TCR was recovered from a female donor in good health, enrolled as a control in a pregnancy study. The CDR3 here is CASSYSNWQGAGGYTF. DNA of the CDR3: TGTGCCAGCAGTTACTCGAATTGGCAGGGGGCGGGGGGCTACACCTTC.